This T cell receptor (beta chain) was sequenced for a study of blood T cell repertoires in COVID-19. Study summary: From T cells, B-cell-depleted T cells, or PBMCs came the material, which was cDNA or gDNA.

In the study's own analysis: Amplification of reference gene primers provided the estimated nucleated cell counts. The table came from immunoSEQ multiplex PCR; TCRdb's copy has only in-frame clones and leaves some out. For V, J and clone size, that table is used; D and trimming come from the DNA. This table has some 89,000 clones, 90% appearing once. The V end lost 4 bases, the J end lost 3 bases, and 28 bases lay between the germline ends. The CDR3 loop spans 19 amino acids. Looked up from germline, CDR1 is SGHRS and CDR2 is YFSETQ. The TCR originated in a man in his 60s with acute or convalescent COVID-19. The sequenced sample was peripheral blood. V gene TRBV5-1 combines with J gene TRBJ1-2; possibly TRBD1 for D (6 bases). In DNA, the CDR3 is TGCGCCAGCAGCAGCGTGGGGCGACAGAGTGGGGACACCCACTATGGCTACACCTTC. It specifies CASSSVGRQSGDTHYGYTF.